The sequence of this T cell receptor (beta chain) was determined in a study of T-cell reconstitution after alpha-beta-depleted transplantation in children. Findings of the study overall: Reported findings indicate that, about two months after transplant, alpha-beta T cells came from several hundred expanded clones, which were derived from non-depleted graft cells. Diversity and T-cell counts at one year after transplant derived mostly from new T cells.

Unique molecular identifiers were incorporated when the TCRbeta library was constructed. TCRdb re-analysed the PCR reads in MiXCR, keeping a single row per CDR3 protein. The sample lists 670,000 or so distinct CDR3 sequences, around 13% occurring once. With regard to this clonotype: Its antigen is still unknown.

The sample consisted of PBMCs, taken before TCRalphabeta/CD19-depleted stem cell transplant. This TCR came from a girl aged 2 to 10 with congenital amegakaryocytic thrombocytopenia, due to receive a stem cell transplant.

The CDR3 region has the DNA TGCAGTGCTAGAGAGTCCGGGGGTTCACCTGAAGCTTTCTTT. Translation gives CSARESGGSPEAFF. This chain connects TRBV20-1 to TRBJ1-1; tentative D call: TRBD1 (5 bases). V was pared by 0 bases and J by 6 bases, with 14 bases between. Germline V lookup: CDR1 DFQATT, CDR2 SNEGSKA (reference sequence). The CDR3 covers 14 residues.